The source of this TCR beta chain is a study of identical twins. Findings of the study overall: The study found excess low generation probability among twin-shared out-of-frame alpha sequences.

The cDNA had a unique molecular identifier and a template-switch universal primer site. Via MiXCR, TCRdb re-called the 5' RACE reads, giving one row per CDR3 protein. The sample consists of approximately 240,000 distinct CDR3 sequences, roughly an eighth of them appearing once. The germline CDR1 and CDR2 sequences are MNHNS and SASEGT. The CDR3 length is 13 residues. Trimming removed 3 bases at V and 7 bases at J, with 10 bases between. In the case of this clonotype: Its antigen is undetermined.

The receptor's source is a young woman in good health. This chain connects TRBV6-1 to TRBJ1-5, with TRBD1 as a possible D gene (5 bases). The sample consisted of memory (CD45RO+) T cells sorted from blood. The CDR3 spells CASSDRVRQPQHF. In DNA form, the CDR3 reads TGTGCCAGCAGTGACAGGGTTAGGCAGCCCCAGCATTTT.